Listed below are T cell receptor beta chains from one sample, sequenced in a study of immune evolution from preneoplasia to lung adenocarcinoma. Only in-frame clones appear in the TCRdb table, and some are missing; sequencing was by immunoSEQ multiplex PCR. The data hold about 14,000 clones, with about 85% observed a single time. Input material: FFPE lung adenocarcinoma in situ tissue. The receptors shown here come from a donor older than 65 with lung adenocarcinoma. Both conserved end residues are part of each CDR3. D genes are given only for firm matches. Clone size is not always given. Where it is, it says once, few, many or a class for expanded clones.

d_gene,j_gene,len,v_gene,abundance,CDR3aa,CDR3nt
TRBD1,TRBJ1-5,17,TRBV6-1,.,CASSGDPRTGINQPQHF,TGTGCCAGCAGTGGAGACCCCCGGACAGGGATAAATCAGCCCCAGCATTTT
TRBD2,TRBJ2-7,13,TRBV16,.,CASSRGGPHEQYF,TGTGCCAGCAGCCGGGGGGGTCCCCACGAGCAGTACTTC
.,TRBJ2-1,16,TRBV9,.,CASSVGAGGGHNEQFF,TGTGCCAGCAGCGTAGGTGCAGGAGGGGGGCACAATGAGCAGTTCTTC
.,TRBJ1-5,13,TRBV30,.,CAWSVRGGQPQHF,TGTGCCTGGAGTGTAAGAGGGGGGCAGCCCCAGCATTTT
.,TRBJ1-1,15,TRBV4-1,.,CASSQRTVINTEAFF,TGCGCCAGCAGCCAGCGGACAGTAATCAACACTGAAGCTTTCTTT
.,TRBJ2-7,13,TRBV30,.,CARRGTGRYEQYF,TGTGCCCGGAGGGGGACCGGGAGGTACGAGCAGTACTTC
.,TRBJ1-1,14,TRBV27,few,CASSTQDRNTEAFF,TGTGCCAGCAGTACCCAGGACAGGAACACTGAAGCTTTCTTT
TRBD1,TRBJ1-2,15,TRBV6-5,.,CASRSRTGAGYGYTF,TGTGCCAGCAGATCCAGGACAGGGGCCGGGTATGGCTACACCTTC
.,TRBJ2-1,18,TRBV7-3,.,CASSEMAATPSSYNEQFF,TGTGCCAGCAGCGAAATGGCAGCTACGCCGAGCTCCTACAATGAGCAGTTCTTC
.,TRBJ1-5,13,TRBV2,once,CASSEEKNQPQHF,TGTGCCAGCAGTGAAGAGAAGAATCAGCCCCAGCATTTT
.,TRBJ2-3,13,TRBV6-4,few,CASSDSEIDTQYF,TGTGCCAGCAGTGACTCTGAGATAGATACGCAGTATTTT
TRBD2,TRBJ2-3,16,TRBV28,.,CASSGGGAENTDTQYF,TGTGCCAGCAGTGGGGGGGGAGCGGAAAACACAGATACGCAGTATTTT
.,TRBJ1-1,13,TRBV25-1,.,CASSALQATEAFF,TGTGCCAGCAGTGCGCTTCAGGCCACTGAAGCTTTCTTT
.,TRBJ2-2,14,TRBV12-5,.,CASGTLGGTGELFF,TGTGCTAGTGGTACCCTGGGTGGCACCGGGGAGCTGTTTTTT
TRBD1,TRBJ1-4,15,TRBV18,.,CASSPRTGGNEKLFF,TGTGCCAGCTCACCAAGGACAGGGGGCAATGAAAAACTGTTTTTT
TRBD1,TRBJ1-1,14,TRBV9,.,CASSRGDSNTEAFF,TGTGCCAGCAGCCGTGGGGACAGTAACACTGAAGCTTTCTTT
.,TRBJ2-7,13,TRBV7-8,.,CASSPQTSYEQYF,TGTGCCAGCAGCCCCCAAACTAGTTACGAGCAGTACTTC
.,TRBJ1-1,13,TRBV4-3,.,CASSQMPNTEAFF,TGCGCCAGCAGCCAAATGCCGAACACTGAAGCTTTCTTT
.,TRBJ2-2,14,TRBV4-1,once,CASNRGTNTGELFF,TGCGCCAGCAACCGGGGTACGAACACCGGGGAGCTGTTTTTT
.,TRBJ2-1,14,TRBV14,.,CASSQFLSYNEQFF,TGTGCCAGCAGCCAATTCCTCTCCTACAATGAGCAGTTCTTC
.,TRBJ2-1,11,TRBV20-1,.,CSASAYNEQFF,TGCAGTGCCAGTGCCTACAATGAGCAGTTCTTC
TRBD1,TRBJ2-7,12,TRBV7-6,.,CASSQTGGEQYF,TGTGCCAGCAGCCAGACAGGGGGCGAGCAGTACTTC
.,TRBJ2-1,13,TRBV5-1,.,CASWGLVQNEQFF,TGCGCCAGCTGGGGGCTGGTACAGAATGAGCAGTTCTTC
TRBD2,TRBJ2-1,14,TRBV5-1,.,CASSLVAGRGEQFF,TGCGCCAGCAGCTTGGTAGCGGGAAGGGGTGAGCAGTTCTTC
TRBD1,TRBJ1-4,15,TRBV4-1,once,CATGLGTATNEKLFF,TGCGCCACCGGATTAGGGACAGCAACTAATGAAAAACTGTTTTTT
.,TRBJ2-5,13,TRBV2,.,CASSGNGGETQYF,TGTGCCAGCAGTGGCAACGGGGGAGAGACCCAGTACTTC
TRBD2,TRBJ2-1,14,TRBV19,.,CASSNGREDNEQFF,TGTGCCAGCTCGAATGGGCGGGAGGACAATGAGCAGTTCTTC
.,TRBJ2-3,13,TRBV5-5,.,CASSVGGTDTQYF,TGTGCCAGCAGTGTGGGCGGGACAGATACGCAGTATTTT
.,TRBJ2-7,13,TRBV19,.,CASRRRGSYEQYF,TGTGCCAGTAGGCGCAGAGGCTCCTACGAGCAGTACTTC
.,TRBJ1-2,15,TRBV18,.,CASSLTGGGNDGYTF,TGTGCCAGCTCATTAACGGGAGGAGGCAACGATGGCTACACCTTC
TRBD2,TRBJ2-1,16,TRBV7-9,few,CASSLIAGPRYNEQFF,TGTGCCAGCAGCTTAATAGCGGGACCCCGCTACAATGAGCAGTTCTTC
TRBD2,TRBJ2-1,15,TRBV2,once,CASRPGLAGGYEQFF,TGTGCCAGCAGACCGGGACTAGCGGGAGGATATGAGCAGTTCTTC
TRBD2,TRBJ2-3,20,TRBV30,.,CAWSGLAGGITTLSTDTQYF,TGTGCCTGGAGTGGACTAGCGGGAGGGATTACTACACTTAGCACAGATACGCAGTATTTT
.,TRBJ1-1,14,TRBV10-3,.,CAISESTGLAEAFF,TGTGCCATCAGTGAGTCAACAGGGCTCGCTGAAGCTTTCTTT
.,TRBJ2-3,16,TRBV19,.,CASRAGQPASTDTQYF,TGTGCCAGTAGGGCGGGACAACCTGCTAGCACAGATACGCAGTATTTT
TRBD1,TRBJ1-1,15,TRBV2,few,CASSWTGAENTEAFF,TGTGCCAGCAGTTGGACAGGGGCGGAGAACACTGAAGCTTTCTTT
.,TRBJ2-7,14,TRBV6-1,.,CASDTIVTSHEQYF,TGTGCCAGCGATACAATCGTAACTAGTCACGAGCAGTACTTC
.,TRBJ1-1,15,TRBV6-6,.,CASSSQGVGNTEAFF,TGTGCCAGCAGTAGCCAAGGGGTCGGGAACACTGAAGCTTTCTTT
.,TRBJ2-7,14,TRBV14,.,CASSQDVGNYEQYF,TGTGCCAGCAGCCAGGACGTTGGGAACTACGAGCAGTACTTC
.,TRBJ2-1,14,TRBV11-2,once,CASSLWAGHNEQFF,TGTGCCAGCAGCTTATGGGCAGGCCACAATGAGCAGTTCTTC
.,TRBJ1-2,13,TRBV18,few,CASSPERDYGYTF,TGTGCCAGCTCACCAGAGCGGGACTATGGCTACACCTTC
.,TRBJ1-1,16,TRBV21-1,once,CASSKAVGGLNTEAFF,TGTGCCAGCAGCAAAGCGGTAGGGGGCCTCAACACTGAAGCTTTCTTT
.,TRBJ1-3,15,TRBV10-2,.,CASSESRQTGNTIYF,TGCGCCAGCAGTGAGTCAAGACAGACAGGAAACACCATATATTTT
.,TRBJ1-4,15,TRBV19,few,CASSMGQGRNEKLFF,TGTGCCAGTAGTATGGGACAAGGTCGGAATGAAAAACTGTTTTTT